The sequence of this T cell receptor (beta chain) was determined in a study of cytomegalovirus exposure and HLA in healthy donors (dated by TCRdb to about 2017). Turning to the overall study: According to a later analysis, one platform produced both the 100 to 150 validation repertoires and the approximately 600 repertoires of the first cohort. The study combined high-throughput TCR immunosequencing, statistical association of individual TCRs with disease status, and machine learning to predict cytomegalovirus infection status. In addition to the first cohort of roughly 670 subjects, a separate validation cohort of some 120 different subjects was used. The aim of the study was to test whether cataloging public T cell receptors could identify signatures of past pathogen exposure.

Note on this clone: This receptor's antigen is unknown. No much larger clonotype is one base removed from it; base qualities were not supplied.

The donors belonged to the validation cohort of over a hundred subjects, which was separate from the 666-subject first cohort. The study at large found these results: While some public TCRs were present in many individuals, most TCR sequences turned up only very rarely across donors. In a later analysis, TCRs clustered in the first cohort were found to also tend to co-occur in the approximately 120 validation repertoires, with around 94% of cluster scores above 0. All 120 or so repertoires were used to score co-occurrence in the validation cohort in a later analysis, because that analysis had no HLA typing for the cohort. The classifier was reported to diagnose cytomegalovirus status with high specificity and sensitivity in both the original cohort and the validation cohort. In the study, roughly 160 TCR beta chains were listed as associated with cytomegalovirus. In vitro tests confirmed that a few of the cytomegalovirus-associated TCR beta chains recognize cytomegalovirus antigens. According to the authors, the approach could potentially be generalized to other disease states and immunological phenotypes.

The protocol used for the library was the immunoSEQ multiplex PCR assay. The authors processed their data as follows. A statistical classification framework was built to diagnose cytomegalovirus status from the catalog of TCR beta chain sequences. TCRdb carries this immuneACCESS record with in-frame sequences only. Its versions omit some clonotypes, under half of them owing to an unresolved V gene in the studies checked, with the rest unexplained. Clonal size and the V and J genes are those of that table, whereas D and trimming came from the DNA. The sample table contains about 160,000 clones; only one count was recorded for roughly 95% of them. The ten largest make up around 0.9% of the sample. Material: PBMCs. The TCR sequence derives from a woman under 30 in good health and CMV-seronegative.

The CDR3 region: CATRLRTVARKSSYEQYF. The nucleotide sequence is given as TGCGCCACCCGGTTACGGACGGTAGCGAGAAAGAGCTCCTACGAGCAGTACTTC. This chain joins TRBV5-1 to TRBJ2-7; TRBD2 is a possible D gene, resting on 5 matching bases. Spanning cysteine to phenylalanine, the CDR3 consists of 18 amino acids. CDR3 DNA is the only sequence kept; it has 54 bases, read in frame from the first base. V is clipped by 9 bases and J by 0 bases, and the sequence between their germline boundaries is 28 bases long. Reading the germline V gene gives CDR1 SGHRS and CDR2 YFSETQ.